A single T cell receptor beta chain is shown here with its context. Germline values: CDR1 SGHVS, CDR2 FQNEAQ. Trimming took off 1 base at V and 0 bases at J, with 25 bases between the two ends. This CDR3 comprises 21 residues. The sample originates from a study of shared T cell receptors in the human thymus. Sequencing used immunoSEQ multiplex PCR; TCRdb keeps in-frame clones, though not all of them. The sample carries some 720,000 clones, roughly 90% recorded once. Another study also made use of these data, one on human thymus T cells. That work contributes: Each of the donors was a healthy Finnish infant who was undergoing open corrective cardiac surgery for congenital heart defects.

The clonotype originates from a boy younger than two with a congenital heart defect. The V and J genes are TRBV7-8 and TRBJ2-4, with D uncertain. What was sequenced was thymocytes. In DNA, the CDR3 is TGTGCCAGCAGCTTAGTGGGCCTGTTTCGGCAGGCGACCCCAGCCAAAAACATTCAGTACTTC. Translating gives CASSLVGLFRQATPAKNIQYF.